The present T cell receptor beta chain was sequenced within a study of post-analysis software for immune sequencing data. Study observations and caveats: Compared against controls, patients with multiple sclerosis displayed significantly lower normalized Chao1 diversity. Compared with controls, patients had more of roughly five TRBV segments, including TRBV5-6, TRBV5-1 and TRBV20-1.

Unique-molecular-identifier-tagged TCR beta cDNA libraries were used. TCRdb passed the PCR reads through MiXCR, listing each CDR3 protein once. This repertoire shows hundreds of thousands of distinct CDR3 sequences, approximately 50% found once; its top ten account for approximately 4.2%. This CDR3 has 13 amino acids. CDR1 and CDR2 (germline): SGHDN, FVKESK. V lost 0 bases, J lost 3 bases, and 5 bases lay in between. Comments on this clonotype: As yet, its antigen is unknown.

Sequencing was done on a sample of blood. The clonotype was recovered from a girl aged 10 to 17 with multiple sclerosis. V and J are TRBV14 and TRBJ1-2; D is unresolved. CDR3 sequence: CASSQETDYGYTF. The CDR3 DNA follows: TGTGCCAGCAGCCAAGAAACGGACTATGGCTACACCTTC.